The TCR beta chain described here comes from a study of blood T cell repertoires in COVID-19. Study context: COVID-19 samples collected from the United States, Italy and Spain covered acute and convalescent phases. PBMCs, B-cell-depleted T cells, or T cells were the source of the cDNA or gDNA that made up the material.

V lost 5 bases and J lost 3, with 8 bases in between. CDR1 is MNHEY, CDR2 SMNVEV, per germline (reference sequence). The CDR3 covers 13 residues. Original data processing: Estimation of nucleated cell counts relied on the amplification of reference gene primers. Sequenced by immunoSEQ multiplex PCR; TCRdb stores in-frame clones only, minus some. V and J calls and clone size come straight from that table; D and trimming were deduced from the DNA. The sample yields some 70,000 clones, about 86% seen once. This clonotype originated in a woman aged 55-70 years with acute or convalescent COVID-19. V and J are TRBV27 and TRBJ1-5; D possibly corresponds to TRBD1 (5 bases). Sequenced material: peripheral blood. CDR3 bases: TGTGCCAGCAGTCGGACAATCAATCAGCCCCAGCATTTT. Translating gives CASSRTINQPQHF.